This T cell receptor beta chain stems from a study of T cell changes during pregnancy in multiple sclerosis. Profiled with immunoSEQ multiplex PCR; TCRdb holds only in-frame clones, not every one. This repertoire shows approximately 63,000 clones, around 92% found once; its top ten account for around 2.4%. Germline V gene lookup returns CDR1 SGHAT and CDR2 FQNNGV. This CDR3 region has 18 residues. The V end lost 5 bases, the J end lost 0 bases, and 17 bases lay between the germline ends. The J gene is TRBJ2-6, the V gene TRBV11-2, with D maybe TRBD1 (5 bases). The source of this sequence is a female donor in good health, enrolled as a control in a pregnancy study. Sequencing was performed on peripheral blood, taken in the third trimester of pregnancy. The CDR3: CASSRLVDILSGANVLTF. In nucleotides, the CDR3 is TGTGCCAGCAGCCGTTTGGTGGACATCCTCTCTGGGGCCAACGTCCTGACTTTC.